This TCR beta chain was recorded in a study of tumor-infiltrating lymphocytes in primary liver carcinoma. Study-level background: Male and female patients aged 30 to 69 years made up the cohort. Regardless of tissue type, samples showed similar yields of roughly 3.5 to 7.13 million productive TCRbeta reads.

TCR beta cDNA came from about 450 ng total RNA, primed with a constant-region primer. Three nested multiplex PCR rounds, a slightly modified ARM-PCR method, built the TCR beta libraries. The study ran its first two PCR rounds for roughly 10 cycles each, using TRBV1-TRBV30 forward primers and a C-beta reverse primer. TCRdb re-analysed the multiplex PCR reads in MiXCR, keeping a single row per CDR3 protein. The sample includes around 35,000 distinct CDR3 sequences, 75% of them seen just once. The study co-extracted DNA and RNA from around 20-30 mg of unsorted bulk tissue. The cohort consisted of patients whose primary liver carcinoma was surgically resected. With chronic HBV infection, the patients were also treatment-naive. This CDR3 comprises 13 residues. CDR1 is SQVTM and CDR2 is ANQGSEA in the germline V gene. For this clonotype: A read error may produce the germline difference seen at one junction end.

V usage is TRBV29-1 and J usage is TRBJ2-1, with D hard to call. The sample comprised tumor-adjacent normal liver tissue. The TCR comes from a middle-aged man with primary liver carcinoma and hepatitis B virus infection. DNA of the CDR3: TGTAGCATTGTACTCATCACCTACAATGAGCAGTTCTTC. It translates to CSIVLITYNEQFF.